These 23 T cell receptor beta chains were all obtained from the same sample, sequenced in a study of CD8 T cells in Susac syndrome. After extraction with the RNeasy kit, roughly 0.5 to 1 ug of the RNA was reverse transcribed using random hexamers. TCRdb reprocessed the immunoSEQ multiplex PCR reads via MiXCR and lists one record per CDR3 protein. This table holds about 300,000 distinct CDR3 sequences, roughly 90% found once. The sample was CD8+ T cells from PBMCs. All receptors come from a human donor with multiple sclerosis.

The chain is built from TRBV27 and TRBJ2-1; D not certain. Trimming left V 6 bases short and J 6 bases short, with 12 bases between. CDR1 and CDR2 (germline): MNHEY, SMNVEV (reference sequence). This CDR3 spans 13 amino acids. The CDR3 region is CASSMAKANEQFF. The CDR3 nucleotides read TGTGCCAGCAGCATGGCGAAGGCCAATGAGCAGTTCTTC.

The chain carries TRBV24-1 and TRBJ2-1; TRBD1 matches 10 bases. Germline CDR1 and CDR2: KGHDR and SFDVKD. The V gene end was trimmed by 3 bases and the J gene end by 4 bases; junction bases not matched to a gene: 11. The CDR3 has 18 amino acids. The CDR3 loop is CATSDPPLDRGVYNEQFF. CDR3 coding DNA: TGTGCCACCAGTGATCCCCCGCTGGACAGGGGGGTTTACAATGAGCAGTTCTTC.

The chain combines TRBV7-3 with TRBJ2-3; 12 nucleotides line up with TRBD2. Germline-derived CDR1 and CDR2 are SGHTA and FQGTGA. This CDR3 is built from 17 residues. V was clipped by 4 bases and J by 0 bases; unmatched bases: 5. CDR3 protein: CASSSGLAGPSTDTQYF. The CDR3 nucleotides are TGTGCCAGCAGCTCCGGACTAGCGGGACCCAGCACAGATACGCAGTATTTT. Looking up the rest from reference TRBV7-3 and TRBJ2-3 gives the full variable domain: GAGVSQTPSNKVTEKGKYVELRCDPISGHTALYWYRQSLGQGPEFLIYFQGTGAADDSGLPNDRFFAVRPEGSVSTLKIQRTERGDSAVYLCASSSGLAGPSTDTQYFGPGTRLTVL.

In nucleotides, the CDR3 is TGCAGTGCCCACACAGGGGATTCCTACAATGAGCAGTTCTTC. Protein: CSAHTGDSYNEQFF. This chain joins TRBV20-1 and TRBJ2-1; 7 bases are a match to TRBD1. CDR3 length: 14 residues. Trimming removed 6 bases from V and 1 base from J; junction bases left unmatched: 6. The V gene's germline CDR1 is DFQATT and CDR2 SNEGSKA (reference sequence).

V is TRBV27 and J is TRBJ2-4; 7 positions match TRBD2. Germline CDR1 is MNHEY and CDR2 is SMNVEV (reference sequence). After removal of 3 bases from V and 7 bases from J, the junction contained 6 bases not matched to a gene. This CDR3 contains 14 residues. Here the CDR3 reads CASSLWPGGNIQYF. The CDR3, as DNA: TGTGCCAGCAGTTTGTGGCCCGGGGGGAACATTCAGTACTTC.

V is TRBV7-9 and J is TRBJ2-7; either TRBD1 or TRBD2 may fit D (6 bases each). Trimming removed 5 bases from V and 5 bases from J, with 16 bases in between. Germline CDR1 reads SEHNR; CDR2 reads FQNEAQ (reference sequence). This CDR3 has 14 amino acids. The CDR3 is CASSHLPGGDEQYF. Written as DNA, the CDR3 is TGTGCCAGCAGCCACCTCCCCGGGGGCGACGAGCAGTACTTC.

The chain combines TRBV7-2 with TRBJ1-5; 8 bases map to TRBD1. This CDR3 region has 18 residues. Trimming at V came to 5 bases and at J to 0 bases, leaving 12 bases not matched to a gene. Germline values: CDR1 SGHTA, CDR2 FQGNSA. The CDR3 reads CASSQLSDRGYSNQPQHF. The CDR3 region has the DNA TGTGCCAGCAGCCAGCTTTCCGACAGGGGTTATAGCAATCAGCCCCAGCATTTT.

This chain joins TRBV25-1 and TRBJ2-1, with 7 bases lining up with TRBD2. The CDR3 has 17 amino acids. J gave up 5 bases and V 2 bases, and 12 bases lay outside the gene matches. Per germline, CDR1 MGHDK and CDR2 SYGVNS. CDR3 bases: TGTGCCAGCAGTGAAGATGGGGGGGGACTCTACCACAATGAGCAGTTCTTC. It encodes CASSEDGGGLYHNEQFF.

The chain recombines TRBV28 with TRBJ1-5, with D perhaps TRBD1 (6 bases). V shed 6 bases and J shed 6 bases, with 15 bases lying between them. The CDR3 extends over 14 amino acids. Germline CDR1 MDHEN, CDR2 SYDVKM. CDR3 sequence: CASRLTGRAQPQHF. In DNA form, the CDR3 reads TGTGCCAGCAGACTTACAGGGAGAGCTCAGCCCCAGCATTTT.

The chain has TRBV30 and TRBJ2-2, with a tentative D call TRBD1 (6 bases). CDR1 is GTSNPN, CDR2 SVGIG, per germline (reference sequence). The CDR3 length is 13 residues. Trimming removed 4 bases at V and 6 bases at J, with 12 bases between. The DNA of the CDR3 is TGTGCCTGGACCCCTCAGGGGCCCGGGGAGCTGTTTTTT. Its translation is CAWTPQGPGELFF.

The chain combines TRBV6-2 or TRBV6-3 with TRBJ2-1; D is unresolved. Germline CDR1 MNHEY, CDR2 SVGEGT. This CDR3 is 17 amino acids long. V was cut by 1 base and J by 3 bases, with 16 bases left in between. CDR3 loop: CASSYLNSAPLYNEQFF. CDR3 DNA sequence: TGTGCCAGCAGTTACTTGAACTCTGCCCCACTCTACAATGAGCAGTTCTTC.

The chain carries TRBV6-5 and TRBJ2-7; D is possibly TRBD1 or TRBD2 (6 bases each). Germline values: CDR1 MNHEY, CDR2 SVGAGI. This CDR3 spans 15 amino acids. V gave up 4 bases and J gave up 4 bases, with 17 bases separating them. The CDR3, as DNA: TGTGCCAGCAGTTCGGGGGCGGGGAGTATTTACGAGCAGTACTTC. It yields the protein CASSSGAGSIYEQYF.

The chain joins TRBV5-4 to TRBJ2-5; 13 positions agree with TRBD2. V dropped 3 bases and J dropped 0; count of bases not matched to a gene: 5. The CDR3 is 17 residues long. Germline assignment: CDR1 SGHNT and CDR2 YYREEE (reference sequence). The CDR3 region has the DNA TGTGCCAGCAGCTCCCGGGGACTAGCGGGACACCAAGAGACCCAGTACTTC. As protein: CASSSRGLAGHQETQYF.

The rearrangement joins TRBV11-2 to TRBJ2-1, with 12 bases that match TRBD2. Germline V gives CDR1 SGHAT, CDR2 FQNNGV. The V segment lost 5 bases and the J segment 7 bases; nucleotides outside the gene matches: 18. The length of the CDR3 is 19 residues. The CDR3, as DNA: TGTGCCAGCAGCCCTACCCCCCGCCCGACTAGCGGGGGCGAAAATGAGCAGTTCTTC. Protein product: CASSPTPRPTSGGENEQFF.

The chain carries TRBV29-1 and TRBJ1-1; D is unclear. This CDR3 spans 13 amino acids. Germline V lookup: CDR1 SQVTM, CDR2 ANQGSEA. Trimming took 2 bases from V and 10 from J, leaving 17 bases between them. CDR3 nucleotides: TGCAGCGTTGAAAGGACGGATGTTTCTGGAGCTTTCTTT. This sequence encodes CSVERTDVSGAFF.

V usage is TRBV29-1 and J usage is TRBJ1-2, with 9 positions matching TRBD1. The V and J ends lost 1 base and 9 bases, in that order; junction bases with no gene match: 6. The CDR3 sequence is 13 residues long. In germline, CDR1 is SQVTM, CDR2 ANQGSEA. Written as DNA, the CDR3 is TGCAGCGTTGAAGGTGGGACAGGGAAGCGCTACACCTTC. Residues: CSVEGGTGKRYTF.

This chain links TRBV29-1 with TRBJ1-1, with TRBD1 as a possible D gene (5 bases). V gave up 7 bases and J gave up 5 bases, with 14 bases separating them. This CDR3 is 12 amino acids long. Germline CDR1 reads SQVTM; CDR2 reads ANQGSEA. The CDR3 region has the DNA TGCAGCGCCGAGGGTCAGGGTACTGAAGCTTTCTTT. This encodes CSAEGQGTEAFF.

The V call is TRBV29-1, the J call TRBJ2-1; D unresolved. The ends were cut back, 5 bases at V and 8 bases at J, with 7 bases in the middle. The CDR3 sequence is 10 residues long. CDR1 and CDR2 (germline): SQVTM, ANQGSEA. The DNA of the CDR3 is TGCAGCGTTTTGGGCCATGAGCAGTTCTTC. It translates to CSVLGHEQFF.

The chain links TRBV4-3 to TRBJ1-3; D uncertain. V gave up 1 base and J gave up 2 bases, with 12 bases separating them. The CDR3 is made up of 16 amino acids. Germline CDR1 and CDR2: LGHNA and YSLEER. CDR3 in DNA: TGCGCCAGCAGCCAAGGTTTGGAGGGTACTGGAAACACCATATATTTT. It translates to CASSQGLEGTGNTIYF.

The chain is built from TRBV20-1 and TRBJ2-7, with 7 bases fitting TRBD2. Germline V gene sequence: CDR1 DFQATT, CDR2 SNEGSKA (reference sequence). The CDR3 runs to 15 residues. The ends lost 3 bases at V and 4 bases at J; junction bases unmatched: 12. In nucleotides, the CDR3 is TGCAGTGCTAGTCCGGCGGGAGTTAATGCGTACGAGCAGTACTTC. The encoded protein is CSASPAGVNAYEQYF.

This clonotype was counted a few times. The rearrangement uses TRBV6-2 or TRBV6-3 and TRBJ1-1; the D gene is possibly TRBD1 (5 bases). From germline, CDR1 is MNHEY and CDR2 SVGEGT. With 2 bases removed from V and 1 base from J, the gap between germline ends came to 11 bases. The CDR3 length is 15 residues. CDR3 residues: CASSYDLTGNTEAFF. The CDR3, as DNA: TGTGCCAGCAGTTACGACCTAACAGGGAACACTGAAGCTTTCTTT.

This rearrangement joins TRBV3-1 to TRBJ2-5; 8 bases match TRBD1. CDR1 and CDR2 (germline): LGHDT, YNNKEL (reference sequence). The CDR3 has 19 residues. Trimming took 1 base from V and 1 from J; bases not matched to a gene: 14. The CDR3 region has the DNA TGTGCCAGCAGCCAAGGAGGATTGGGGACAGGCGCCGTCCAAGAGACCCAGTACTTC. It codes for CASSQGGLGTGAVQETQYF.

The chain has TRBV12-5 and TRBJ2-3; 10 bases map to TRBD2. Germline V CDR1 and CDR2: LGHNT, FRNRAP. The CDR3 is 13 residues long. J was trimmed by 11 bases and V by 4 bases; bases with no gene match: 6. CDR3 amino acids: CASGSAGGRLQYF. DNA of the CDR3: TGTGCTAGTGGTTCAGCGGGGGGGCGTTTGCAGTATTTT.